This T cell receptor beta chain originates from a study of blood T cell repertoires in COVID-19. Study information: Specimens from acute and convalescent COVID-19 originated in the United States, Italy and Spain. T cells, B-cell-depleted T cells, or PBMCs provided the cDNA or gDNA that served as material.

Original processing methods: Nucleated cell number was recorded as an estimate derived from reference gene primer amplification. Assay used: immunoSEQ multiplex PCR; TCRdb lists only in-frame clones, some missing. V and J calls plus clone size are reproduced from that table; the DNA served to infer D and trimming. Of approximately 130,000 clones in the sample, approximately 85% are singletons; the top ten hold around 4.5%. CDR1 and CDR2 (germline): SGDLS, YYNGEE. The CDR3 contains 16 residues. The V end lost 4 bases, the J end lost 3 bases, and 14 bases lay between the germline ends. This sequence joins TRBV9 and TRBJ2-6; possible D gene TRBD2, 5 bases. The sequence came from a human donor in a cohort sampled during active COVID-19. Sequencing was carried out using peripheral blood. The CDR3 sequence: CASSLGIHSGANVLTF. The CDR3, as DNA: TGTGCCAGCAGCCTCGGGATCCACAGTGGGGCCAACGTCCTGACTTTC.